This T cell receptor (beta chain) was retrieved from a study of prognosis after radiotherapy for stage I lung cancer. The overall study: The period between early 2018 and January 2019 saw the enrollment of stage I non-small cell lung cancer patients.

CDR3 of TCR beta was amplified from genomic DNA via a two-round multiplex PCR. Primers were specific to each TRBV and TRBJ gene in first-round PCR. TCRdb used MiXCR to reprocess the multiplex PCR reads, holding one entry per CDR3 protein. This repertoire shows about 51,000 distinct CDR3 sequences, about 32% found once; its top ten account for about a tenth. The CDR3 spans 16 residues. Per the germline V gene, CDR1 is SGHRS and CDR2 is YFSETQ. Trimming cost V 4 bases and J 0 bases, with 17 bases left between them. This clonotype has a count of ten or more. What it binds is unknown. Study results and caveats: After stereotactic body radiation therapy, patients with later distant metastases showed lower Shannon entropy.

The V gene is TRBV5-1, the J gene TRBJ2-7; the D gene could be TRBD1 or TRBD2 (5 bases each). This clonotype originated in a donor of 50 years or more with non-small cell lung cancer. Sequenced material: PBMCs, taken before or after stereotactic body radiation therapy (not recorded which). In nucleotides, the CDR3 is TGCGCCAGCAGCGAGGGGCGGGCGGTGAGCTCCTACGAGCAGTACTTC. Amino acids: CASSEGRAVSSYEQYF.